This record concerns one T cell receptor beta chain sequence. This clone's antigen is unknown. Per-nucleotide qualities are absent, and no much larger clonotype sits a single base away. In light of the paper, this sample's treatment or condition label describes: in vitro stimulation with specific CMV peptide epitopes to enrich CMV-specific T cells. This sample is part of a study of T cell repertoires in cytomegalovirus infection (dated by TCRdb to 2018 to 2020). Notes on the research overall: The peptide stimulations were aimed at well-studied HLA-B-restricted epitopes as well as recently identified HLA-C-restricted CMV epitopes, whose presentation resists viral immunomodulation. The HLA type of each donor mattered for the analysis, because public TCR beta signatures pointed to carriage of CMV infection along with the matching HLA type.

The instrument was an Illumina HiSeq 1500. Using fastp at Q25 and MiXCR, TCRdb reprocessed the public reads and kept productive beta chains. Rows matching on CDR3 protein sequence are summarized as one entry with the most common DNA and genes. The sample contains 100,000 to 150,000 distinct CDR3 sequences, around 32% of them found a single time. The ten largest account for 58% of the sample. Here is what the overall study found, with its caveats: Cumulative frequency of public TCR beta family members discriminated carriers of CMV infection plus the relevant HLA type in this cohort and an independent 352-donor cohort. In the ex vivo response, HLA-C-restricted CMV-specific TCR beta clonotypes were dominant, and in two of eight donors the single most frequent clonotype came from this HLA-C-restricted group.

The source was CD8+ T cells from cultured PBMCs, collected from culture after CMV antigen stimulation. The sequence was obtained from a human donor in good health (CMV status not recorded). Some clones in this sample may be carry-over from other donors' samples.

The CDR3 reads CASSYIFRGQGDNQPQHF. The nucleotide sequence reads as follows: TGTGCCAGCAGTTACATATTTAGGGGACAGGGAGACAATCAGCCCCAGCATTTT. The rearrangement combines TRBV6-5 with TRBJ1-5; 9 central bases correspond to TRBD1. According to the germline V gene, CDR1 reads MNHEY and CDR2 reads SVGAGI. Germline trimming amounts to 2 bases on V and 3 bases on J, with 11 as the count of junction bases outside the gene matches. The CDR3 covers 18 residues, taking in both the cysteine and the phenylalanine. Kept here is only the CDR3 DNA, which spans 54 bases and is read in frame from base 1.